The next 8 T cell receptor beta chains were all read from a single sample in a study of control samples from healthy donors and cancer patients. Profiled with immunoSEQ multiplex PCR; TCRdb holds only in-frame clones, not every one. The sample includes 350,000 to 450,000 clones, 75% to 95% seen only once; the top ten take over 5.5%. The sequencing input was PBMCs. These receptors were obtained from a man aged 40-55 years with head and neck cancer.

As DNA, the CDR3 is TGTGCCAGCAGTGCCGGGACAGGGGGGCCCACTAATGAAAAACTGTTTTTT. Its protein is CASSAGTGGPTNEKLFF. The rearrangement uses TRBV9 and TRBJ1-4, with 11 bases fitting TRBD1. This CDR3 is 17 amino acids long. Germline assignment: CDR1 SGDLS and CDR2 YYNGEE. After removal of 5 bases from V and 2 bases from J, the junction contained 8 bases not matched to a gene.

The chain couples TRBV7-3 to TRBJ2-5, with D tentatively TRBD1 (5 bases). This CDR3 contains 13 residues. The V and J ends lost 4 bases and 2 bases respectively, with 8 bases between them. Germline V gene lookup returns CDR1 SGHTA and CDR2 FQGTGA. The CDR3 reads CASSSDRQETQYF. Here the CDR3 DNA reads TGTGCCAGCAGCTCAGACAGACAAGAGACCCAGTACTTC.

In DNA, the CDR3 is TGTGCCAGCAGCCGACTGATCGGTCAGCCCCAGCATTTT. It is translated as CASSRLIGQPQHF. The rearrangement links TRBV7-2 to TRBJ1-5; D uncertain. Trimming shortened V by 5 bases and J by 6 bases, and 11 bases separated the two germline ends. In germline, CDR1 is SGHTA, CDR2 FQGNSA. CDR3 length: 13 residues.

V gene TRBV28 combines with J gene TRBJ1-3; 8 nucleotides agree with TRBD1. The length of the CDR3 is 17 residues. The trim removed 10 bases at V and 3 bases at J, leaving 17 bases unmatched. Germline V CDR1 and CDR2: MDHEN, SYDVKM. This chain's CDR3 is CAIQTGQGLKNGNTIYF. CDR3 DNA: TGTGCCATTCAAACCGGACAGGGATTAAAGAATGGAAACACCATATATTTT.

This sequence joins TRBV20-1 and TRBJ2-7; D is ambiguous. V lost 6 bases, J lost 2 bases, and 5 bases lay in between. The germline V gene encodes CDR1 DFQATT and CDR2 SNEGSKA (reference sequence). The CDR3 runs 10 residues. CDR3: CSATAYEQYF. As DNA, the CDR3 is TGCAGTGCAACTGCCTACGAGCAGTACTTC.

V and J are TRBV6-5 and TRBJ2-5; TRBD1 might be the D (6 bases). The germline CDR1 and CDR2 sequences are MNHEY and SVGAGI. The CDR3 is 14 residues long. V lost 8 bases and J lost 1, with 14 bases in between. CDR3 nucleotide sequence: TGTGCCAGCGGGGTGCTAGGGGGCCAAGAGACCCAGTACTTC. Encoded protein: CASGVLGGQETQYF.

The gene calls are TRBV18 and TRBJ2-1; 10 nucleotides match TRBD2. Trimming took 3 bases from V and 1 from J; bases not matched to a gene: 3. The CDR3 has 16 residues. Germline values: CDR1 KGHSH, CDR2 LQKENI. CDR3 in amino acids: CASSPGLADSYNEQFF. CDR3 DNA sequence: TGTGCCAGCTCACCCGGACTAGCGGATTCCTACAATGAGCAGTTCTTC.

The CDR3: CASSFGTGSGNTIYF. The CDR3 region has the DNA TGTGCCAGCAGCTTCGGGACAGGGTCTGGAAACACCATATATTTT. The chain links TRBV5-6 to TRBJ1-3; 9 nucleotides agree with TRBD1. Losses at the gene ends were 2 bases for V and 1 base for J; bases not matched to a gene: 1. Germline V lookup: CDR1 SGHDT, CDR2 YYEEEE. The CDR3 runs 15 residues.